The present TCR beta chain was sequenced within a study of cytomegalovirus exposure and HLA in healthy donors. Study-wide findings and caveats: Reported findings show TCR beta sequences accurately forecast HLA-A and HLA-B alleles in most subjects.

Notes on this clone: Antigen unknown.

The study ran its PCR with 60 Vbeta and 13 Jbeta primers. Sequenced by immunoSEQ multiplex PCR; TCRdb stores in-frame clones only, minus some. The sample yields about 67,000 clones, around 87% seen once. With 4 bases removed from V and 4 bases from J, the gap between germline ends came to 20 bases. Germline V gene lookup returns CDR1 SGHRS and CDR2 YFSETQ. This CDR3 has 16 residues. This receptor was obtained from a woman under 40 in good health and CMV-seropositive. The chain couples TRBV5-1 to TRBJ1-2; no reliable D call. Source material: PBMCs. In DNA form, the CDR3 reads TGCGCCAGCAGCCTGGAGAGTGGAGGTCGACCCTATGGCTACACCTTC. The encoded protein is CASSLESGGRPYGYTF.